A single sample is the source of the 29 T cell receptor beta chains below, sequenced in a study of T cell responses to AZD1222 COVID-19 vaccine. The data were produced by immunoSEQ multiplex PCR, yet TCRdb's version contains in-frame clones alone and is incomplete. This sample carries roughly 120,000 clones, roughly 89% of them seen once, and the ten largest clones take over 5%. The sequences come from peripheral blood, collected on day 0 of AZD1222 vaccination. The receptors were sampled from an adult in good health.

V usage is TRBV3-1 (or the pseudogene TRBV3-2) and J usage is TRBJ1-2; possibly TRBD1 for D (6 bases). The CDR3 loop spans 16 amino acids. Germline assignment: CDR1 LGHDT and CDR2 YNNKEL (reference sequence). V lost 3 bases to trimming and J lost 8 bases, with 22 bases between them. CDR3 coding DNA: TGTGCCAGCAGCCAGGCCCCCCTACAGGGCCACGGAGGCTACACCTTC. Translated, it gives CASSQAPLQGHGGYTF.

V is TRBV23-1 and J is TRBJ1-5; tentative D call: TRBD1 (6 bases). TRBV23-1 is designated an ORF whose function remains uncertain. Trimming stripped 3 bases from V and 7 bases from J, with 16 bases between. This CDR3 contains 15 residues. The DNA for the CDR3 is TGCGCCAGCAGTCACCTTACAGGGCCGGAGCAGCCCCAGCATTTT. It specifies CASSHLTGPEQPQHF.

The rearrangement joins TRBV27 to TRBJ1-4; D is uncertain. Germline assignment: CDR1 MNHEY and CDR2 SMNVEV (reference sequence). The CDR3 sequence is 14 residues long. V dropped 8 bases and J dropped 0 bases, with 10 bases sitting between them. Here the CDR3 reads CASSLIATNEKLFF. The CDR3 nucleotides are TGTGCCAGCTCCTTAATTGCAACTAATGAAAAACTGTTTTTT.

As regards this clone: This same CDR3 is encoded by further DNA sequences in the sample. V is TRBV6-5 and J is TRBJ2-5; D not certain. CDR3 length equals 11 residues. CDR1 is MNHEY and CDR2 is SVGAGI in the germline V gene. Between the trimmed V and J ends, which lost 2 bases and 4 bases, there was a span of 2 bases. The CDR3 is CASSYGETQYF. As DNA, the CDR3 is TGTGCCAGCAGTTACGGAGAGACCCAGTACTTC.

Written as DNA, the CDR3 is TGTGCCAGCAGGTTAAGGCCTCGTCCCCGGGTGCATTTT. Protein: CASRLRPRPRVHF. This chain joins TRBV12-3 or TRBV12-4 and TRBJ1-5, with D uncertain. V lost 6 bases, J lost 15 bases, and 21 bases lay in between. The CDR3 contains 13 residues.

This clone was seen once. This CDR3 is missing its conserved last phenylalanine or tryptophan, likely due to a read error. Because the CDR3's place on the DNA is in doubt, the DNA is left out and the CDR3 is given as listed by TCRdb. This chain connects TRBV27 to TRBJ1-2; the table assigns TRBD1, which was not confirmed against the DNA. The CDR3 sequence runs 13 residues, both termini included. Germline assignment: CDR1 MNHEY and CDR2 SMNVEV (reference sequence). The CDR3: CASSPVGTGGRVV.

In DNA form, the CDR3 reads TGCAGCGCCGGGACAGGGAATTCACCCCTCCACTTT. Translation gives CSAGTGNSPLHF. The V call is TRBV29-1, the J call TRBJ1-6; TRBD1 matches at 9 bases. Germline CDR1 is SQVTM and CDR2 is ANQGSEA. This CDR3 is built from 12 residues. The trim removed 7 bases at V and 7 bases at J, leaving 2 bases unmatched.

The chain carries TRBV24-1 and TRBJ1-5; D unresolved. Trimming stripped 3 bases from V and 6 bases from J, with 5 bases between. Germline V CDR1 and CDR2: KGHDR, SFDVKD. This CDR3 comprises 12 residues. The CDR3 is CATSDVGQPQHF. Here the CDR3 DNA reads TGTGCCACCAGTGATGTGGGTCAGCCCCAGCATTTT.

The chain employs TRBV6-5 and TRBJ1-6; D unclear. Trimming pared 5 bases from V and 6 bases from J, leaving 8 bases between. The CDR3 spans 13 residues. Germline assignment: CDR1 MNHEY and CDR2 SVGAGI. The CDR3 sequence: CASSLGPNSPLHF. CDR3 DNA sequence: TGTGCCAGCAGTCTCGGTCCTAATTCACCCCTCCACTTT.

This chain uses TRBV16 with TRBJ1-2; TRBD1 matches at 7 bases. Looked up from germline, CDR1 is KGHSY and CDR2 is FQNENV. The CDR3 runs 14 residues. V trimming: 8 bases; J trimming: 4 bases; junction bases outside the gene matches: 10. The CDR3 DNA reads TGTGCCAGCTCCGGGGGACAGAAGTCCTATGGCTACACCTTC. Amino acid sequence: CASSGGQKSYGYTF.

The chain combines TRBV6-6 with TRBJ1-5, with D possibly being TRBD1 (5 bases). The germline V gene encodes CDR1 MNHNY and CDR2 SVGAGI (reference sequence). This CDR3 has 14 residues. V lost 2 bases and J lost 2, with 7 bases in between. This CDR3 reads CASSYRGGNQPQHF. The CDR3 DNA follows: TGTGCCAGCAGTTACAGGGGTGGCAATCAGCCCCAGCATTTT.

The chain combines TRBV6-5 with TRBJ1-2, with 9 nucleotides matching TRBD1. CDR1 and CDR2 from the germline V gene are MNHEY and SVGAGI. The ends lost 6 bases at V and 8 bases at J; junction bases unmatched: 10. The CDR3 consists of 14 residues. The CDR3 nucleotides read TGTGCCAGCAGGCGTCCGGGACAGGGCAGGGGCTACACCTTC. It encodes CASRRPGQGRGYTF.

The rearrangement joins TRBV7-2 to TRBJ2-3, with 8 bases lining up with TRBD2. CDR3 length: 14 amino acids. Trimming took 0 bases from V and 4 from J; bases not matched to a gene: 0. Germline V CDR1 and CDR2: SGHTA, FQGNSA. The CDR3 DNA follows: TGTGCCAGCAGCTTAGCGGGACTAGCAGATACGCAGTATTTT. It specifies CASSLAGLADTQYF.

For the CDR3, the DNA is TGTGCCAGCAGTTTGGTCCCGAAGAACACTGAAGCTTTCTTT. Residues: CASSLVPKNTEAFF. The chain uses TRBV28 and TRBJ1-1; D not certain. The CDR3 runs 14 residues. Germline V gene sequence: CDR1 MDHEN, CDR2 SYDVKM. Trimming took 3 bases from V and 1 from J, leaving 9 bases between them.

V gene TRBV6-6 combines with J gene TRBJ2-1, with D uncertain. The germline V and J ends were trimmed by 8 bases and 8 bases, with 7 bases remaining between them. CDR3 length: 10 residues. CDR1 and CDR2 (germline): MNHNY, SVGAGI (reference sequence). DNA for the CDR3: TGTGCCAGCGGGCAAGATGAGCAGTTCTTC. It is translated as CASGQDEQFF.

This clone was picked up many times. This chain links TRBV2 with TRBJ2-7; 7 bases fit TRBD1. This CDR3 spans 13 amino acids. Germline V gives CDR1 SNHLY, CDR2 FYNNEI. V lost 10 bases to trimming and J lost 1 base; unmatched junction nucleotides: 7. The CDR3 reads CATVGGYSYEQYF. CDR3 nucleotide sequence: TGTGCCACCGTAGGGGGCTATTCCTACGAGCAGTACTTC.

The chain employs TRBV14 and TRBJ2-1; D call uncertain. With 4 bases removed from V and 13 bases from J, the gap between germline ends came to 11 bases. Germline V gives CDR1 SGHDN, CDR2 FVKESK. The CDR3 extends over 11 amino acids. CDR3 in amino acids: CASSLGRSQFF. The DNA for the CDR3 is TGTGCCAGCAGCCTGGGCCGTAGCCAGTTCTTC.

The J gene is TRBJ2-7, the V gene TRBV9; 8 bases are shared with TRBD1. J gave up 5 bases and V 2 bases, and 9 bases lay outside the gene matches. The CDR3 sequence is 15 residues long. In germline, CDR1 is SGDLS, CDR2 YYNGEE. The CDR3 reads CASSVGRQGFDEQYF. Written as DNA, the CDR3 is TGTGCCAGCAGCGTTGGGCGACAGGGGTTCGACGAGCAGTACTTC.

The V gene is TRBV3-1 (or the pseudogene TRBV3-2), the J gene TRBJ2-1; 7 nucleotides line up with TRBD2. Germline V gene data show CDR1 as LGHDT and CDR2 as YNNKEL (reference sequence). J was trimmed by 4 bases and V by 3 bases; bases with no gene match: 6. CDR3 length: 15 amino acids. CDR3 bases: TGTGCCAGCAGCCAGGTGTGGGACTATTACAATGAGCAGTTCTTC. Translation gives CASSQVWDYYNEQFF.

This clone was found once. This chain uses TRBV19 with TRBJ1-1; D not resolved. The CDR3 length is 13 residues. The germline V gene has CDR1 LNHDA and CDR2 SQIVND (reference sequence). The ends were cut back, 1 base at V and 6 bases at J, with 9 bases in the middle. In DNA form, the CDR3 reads TGTGCCAGTAGTATAGGTGGTCGATCTGAAGCTTTCTTT. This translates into CASSIGGRSEAFF.

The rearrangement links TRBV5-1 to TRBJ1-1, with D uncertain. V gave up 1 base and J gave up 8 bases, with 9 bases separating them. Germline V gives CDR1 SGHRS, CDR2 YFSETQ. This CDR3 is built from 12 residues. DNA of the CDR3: TGCGCCAGCAGCTTGCTAAATACCGAAGCTTTCTTT. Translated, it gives CASSLLNTEAFF. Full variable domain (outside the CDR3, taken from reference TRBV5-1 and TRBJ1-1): KAGVTQTPRYLIKTRGQQVTLSCSPISGHRSVSWYQQTPGQGLQFLFEYFSETQRNKGNFPGRFSGRQFSNSRSEMNVSTLELGDSALYLCASSLLNTEAFFGQGTRLTVV.

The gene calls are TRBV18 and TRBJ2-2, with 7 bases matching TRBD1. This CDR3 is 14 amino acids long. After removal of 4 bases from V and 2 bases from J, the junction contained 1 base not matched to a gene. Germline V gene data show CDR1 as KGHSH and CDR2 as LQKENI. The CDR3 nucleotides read TGTGCCAGCTCACGGGACAGTAACACCGGGGAGCTGTTTTTT. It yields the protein CASSRDSNTGELFF.

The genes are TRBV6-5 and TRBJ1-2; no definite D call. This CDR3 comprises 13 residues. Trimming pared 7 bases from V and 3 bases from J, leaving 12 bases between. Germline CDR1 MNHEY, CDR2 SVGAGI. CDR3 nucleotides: TGTGCCAGCACCCAAAAAGAGTACTATGGCTACACCTTC. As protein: CASTQKEYYGYTF.

The CDR3 nucleotides read TGCGCCAGCAGCTTGGGCCACCAGGATAATTCACCCCTCCACTTT. This translates into CASSLGHQDNSPLHF. This sequence joins TRBV5-1 and TRBJ1-6; D unresolved. Germline values: CDR1 SGHRS, CDR2 YFSETQ. V was shortened by 0 bases and J by 5 bases, with 9 bases between the two germline ends. CDR3 length: 15 amino acids.

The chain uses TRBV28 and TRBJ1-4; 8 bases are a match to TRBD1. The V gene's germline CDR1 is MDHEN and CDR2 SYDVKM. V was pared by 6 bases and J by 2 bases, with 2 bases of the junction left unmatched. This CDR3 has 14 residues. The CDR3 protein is CASRAGGTNEKLFF. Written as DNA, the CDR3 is TGTGCCAGCAGGGCAGGGGGCACTAATGAAAAACTGTTTTTT. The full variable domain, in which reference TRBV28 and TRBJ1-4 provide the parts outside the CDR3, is DVKVTQSSRYLVKRTGEKVFLECVQDMDHENMFWYRQDPGLGLRLIYFSYDVKMKEKGDIPEGYSVSREKKERFSLILESASTNQTSMYLCASRAGGTNEKLFFGSGTQLSVL.

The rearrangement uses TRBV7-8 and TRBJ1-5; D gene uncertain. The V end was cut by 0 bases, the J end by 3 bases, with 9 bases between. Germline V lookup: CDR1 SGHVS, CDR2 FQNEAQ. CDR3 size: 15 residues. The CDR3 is CASSLAGTLNQPQHF. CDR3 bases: TGTGCCAGCAGCTTAGCAGGCACCCTCAATCAGCCCCAGCATTTT.

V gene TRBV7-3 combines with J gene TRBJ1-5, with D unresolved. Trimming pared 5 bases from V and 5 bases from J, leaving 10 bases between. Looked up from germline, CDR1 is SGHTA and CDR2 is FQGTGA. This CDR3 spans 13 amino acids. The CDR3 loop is CASSPDADQPQHF. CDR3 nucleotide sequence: TGTGCCAGCAGCCCAGACGCGGATCAGCCCCAGCATTTT.

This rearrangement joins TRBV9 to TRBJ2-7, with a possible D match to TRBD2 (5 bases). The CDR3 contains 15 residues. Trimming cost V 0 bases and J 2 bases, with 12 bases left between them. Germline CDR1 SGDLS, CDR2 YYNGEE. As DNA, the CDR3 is TGTGCCAGCAGCGTAGGAAGCGGAAATACCTACGAGCAGTACTTC. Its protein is CASSVGSGNTYEQYF.

As DNA, the CDR3 is TGCGCCAGCAGCTCGGGGACAGCGAACACTGAAGCTTTCTTT. Translating it yields CASSSGTANTEAFF. The chain combines TRBV5-1 with TRBJ1-1; 7 bases line up with TRBD1. The CDR3 length is 14 residues. J lost 1 base, V lost 3 bases, and 3 bases had no gene match. Germline-derived CDR1 and CDR2 are SGHRS and YFSETQ.